The sequence of this T cell receptor beta chain was determined in a study of blood T cell repertoires in COVID-19. V shed 5 bases and J shed 6 bases, with 13 bases lying between them. Germline V gene sequence: CDR1 MGHRA, CDR2 YSYEKL. This CDR3 has 13 residues. Method: immunoSEQ multiplex PCR; TCRdb's copy keeps in-frame clones and lacks some. The sample lists 500,000 or so clones, approximately 90% occurring once. This receptor was taken from a woman aged 18 to 35 who had recovered from COVID-19. The rearrangement links TRBV4-1 to TRBJ1-1; tentative D call: TRBD1 (5 bases). Sequencing used PBMCs or T cells enriched from blood (not recorded which). The CDR3: CASSGGVWAEAFF. The CDR3, as DNA: TGCGCCAGCAGCGGGGGGGTTTGGGCTGAAGCTTTCTTT.